These 3 T cell receptor beta chains were sequenced from one sample in a study of blood T cell repertoires in COVID-19. Repertoires were generated with immunoSEQ multiplex PCR, while TCRdb's copy carries only in-frame clones and drops some. Here the sample spans 95,000 to 100,000 clones, 70% to 85% being singletons. Sequenced input: peripheral blood. Receptors were obtained from a human donor in a cohort sampled during active COVID-19.

The chain is built from TRBV28 and TRBJ1-5; 10 nucleotides align to TRBD1. CDR1 is MDHEN, CDR2 SYDVKM, per germline. CDR3 length: 14 residues. The V and J ends lost 6 bases and 6 bases, in that order; junction bases with no gene match: 5. The CDR3 loop reads CASRPGQGSQPQHF. DNA of the CDR3: TGTGCCAGCAGGCCGGGACAGGGGAGTCAGCCCCAGCATTTT.

V is TRBV11-2 and J is TRBJ2-3, with D perhaps TRBD2 (6 bases). The CDR3 contains 15 residues. V lost 4 bases and J 3 bases, leaving 14 bases between the germline ends. Germline values: CDR1 SGHAT, CDR2 FQNNGV. CDR3 DNA: TGTGCCAGCAGCTCGACCGCGGGATATACAGATACGCAGTATTTT. This gives the protein CASSSTAGYTDTQYF.

Written as DNA, the CDR3 is TGTGCCAGCAGCGTAGTGGGGGCGGGGGCCTACAATGAGCAGTTCTTC. It encodes CASSVVGAGAYNEQFF. The chain joins TRBV9 to TRBJ2-1, with D maybe TRBD2 (7 bases). Trimming stripped 0 bases from V and 2 bases from J, with 12 bases between. The CDR3 totals 16 residues. Germline CDR1 reads SGDLS; CDR2 reads YYNGEE.